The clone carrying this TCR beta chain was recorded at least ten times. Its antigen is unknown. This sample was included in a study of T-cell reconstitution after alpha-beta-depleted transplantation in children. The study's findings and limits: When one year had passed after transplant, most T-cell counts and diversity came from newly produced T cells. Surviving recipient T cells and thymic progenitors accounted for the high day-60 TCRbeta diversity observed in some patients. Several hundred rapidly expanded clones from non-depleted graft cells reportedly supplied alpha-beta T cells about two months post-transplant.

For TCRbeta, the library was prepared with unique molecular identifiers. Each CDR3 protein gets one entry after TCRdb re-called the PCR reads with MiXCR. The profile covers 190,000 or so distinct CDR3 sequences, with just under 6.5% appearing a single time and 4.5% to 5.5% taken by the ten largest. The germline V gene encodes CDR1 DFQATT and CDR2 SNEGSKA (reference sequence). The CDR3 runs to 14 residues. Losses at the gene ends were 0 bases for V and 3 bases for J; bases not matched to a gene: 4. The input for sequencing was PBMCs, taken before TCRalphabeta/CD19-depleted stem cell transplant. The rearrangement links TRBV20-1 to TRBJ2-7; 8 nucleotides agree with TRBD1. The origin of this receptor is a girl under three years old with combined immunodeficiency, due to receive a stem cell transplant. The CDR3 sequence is CSARDAGQGYEQYF. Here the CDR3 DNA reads TGCAGTGCTAGAGACGCCGGACAGGGCTACGAGCAGTACTTC.